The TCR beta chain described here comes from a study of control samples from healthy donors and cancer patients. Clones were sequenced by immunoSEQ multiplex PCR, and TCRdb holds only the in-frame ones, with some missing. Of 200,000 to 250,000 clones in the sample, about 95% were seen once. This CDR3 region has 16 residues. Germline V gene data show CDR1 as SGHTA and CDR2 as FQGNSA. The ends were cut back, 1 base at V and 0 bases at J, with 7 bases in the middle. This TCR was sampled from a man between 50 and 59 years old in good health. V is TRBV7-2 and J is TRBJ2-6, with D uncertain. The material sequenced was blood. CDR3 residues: CASSLVYGSGANVLTF. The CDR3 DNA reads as TGTGCCAGCAGCTTAGTGTATGGCTCTGGGGCCAACGTCCTGACTTTC.